Included here is one TCR beta chain sequence, with context. This specimen comes from a study of blood T cell repertoires in COVID-19. Study context: PBMCs, B-cell-depleted T cells, or T cells provided the cDNA or gDNA that made up the material.

Methods used by the authors: Reference gene primers were amplified, and this amplification served to estimate nucleated cell counts. Libraries were prepared by immunoSEQ multiplex PCR; TCRdb keeps only in-frame clonotypes and omits some of them. V, J and clone size reflect that table, while D and trimming were determined from the DNA. This table holds about 380,000 clones, approximately 90% found once. V dropped 4 bases and J dropped 1; count of bases not matched to a gene: 3. The germline V gene has CDR1 LGHNT and CDR2 FRNRAP. The length of the CDR3 is 16 residues. The gene calls are TRBV12-5 and TRBJ2-3; 12 positions match TRBD2. This sequence was found in a woman between 18 and 29 years old who had recovered from COVID-19. Sequences were obtained from PBMCs or T cells enriched from blood (not recorded which). The CDR3 spells CASGSRTSGGTDTQYF. The CDR3 region has the DNA TGTGCTAGTGGTTCCCGGACTAGCGGGGGCACAGATACGCAGTATTTT.